The clone carrying this T cell receptor (beta chain) is large within its sample. Its specificity is unknown. By two-round multiplex PCR, the TCR beta CDR3 was amplified from genomic DNA. TRBV and TRBJ genes each had their own specific primers in first-round PCR. TCRdb re-derived calls from the multiplex PCR reads in MiXCR, one entry per CDR3 protein. The repertoire holds 20,000 to 25,000 distinct CDR3 sequences, with approximately 39% as singletons. This record belongs to a study of prognosis after radiotherapy for stage I lung cancer. Study-level background: No patient was treated with concurrent therapy while undergoing stereotactic body radiotherapy.

CDR1 MNHEY and CDR2 SVGEGT come from the germline V gene. This CDR3 spans 17 amino acids. Unmatched junction bases numbered 4, after V lost 2 bases and J lost 1 base. Researchers took around 6 milliliters of peripheral blood at each of two time points. Study-level results: After stereotactic body radiation therapy, patients with later distant metastases showed lower Shannon entropy. Whether the expanded TCR clones were tumor-specific was not determined.

This sequence was found in a donor aged 50 or older with non-small cell lung cancer. The specimen was PBMCs, collected before or after stereotactic body radiation therapy (not recorded which). The chain employs TRBV6-2 or TRBV6-3 and TRBJ2-3; 12 positions agree with TRBD2. This CDR3 is CASSYEWTSGGTDTQYF. The CDR3 coding sequence is TGTGCCAGCAGTTACGAGTGGACTAGCGGGGGCACAGATACGCAGTATTTT.